The clone carrying this TCR beta chain was recorded at least ten times. The data are from a study of shared clonotypes between healthy human individuals. Naive CD8 cells, CD45RO-negative and positively selected for CCR7, excluded terminally differentiated effector memory CD45RA+ cells. Some clones are missing from TCRdb's copy, which holds only in-frame ones; the method was immunoSEQ multiplex PCR. Of about 870,000 clones in the sample, 85% to 95% were seen once. Germline lookup yields CDR1 MGHRA and CDR2 YSYEKL. The CDR3 contains 15 residues. V lost 0 bases and J 8 bases, leaving 14 bases between the germline ends.

The source material was naive CD8+ T cells sorted from blood. The rearrangement links TRBV4-1 to TRBJ2-1; D possibly corresponds to TRBD2 (5 bases). The receptor comes from a man in his thirties or forties in good health. DNA for the CDR3: TGCGCCAGCAGCCAAGAGTTGTCTCTCGGGGATGAGCAGTTCTTC. Its translation: CASSQELSLGDEQFF.